This T cell receptor beta chain was retrieved from a study of tumor and adjacent non-tumor tissue in lung cancer. Study-level points and caveats: Normal lung showed higher cumulative top 100 clone frequency than tumor.

To note about this clonotype: The antigen remains undetermined.

No cell sorting was done before RNA was extracted from the tissue. A modified ARM-PCR protocol with three rounds of nested PCR amplified TCRbeta. TCRdb re-analysed the multiplex PCR reads in MiXCR, keeping a single row per CDR3 protein. Of about 93,000 distinct CDR3 sequences in the sample, less than 75% were seen once. Germline V lookup: CDR1 MNHEY, CDR2 SVGAGI. The CDR3 sequence is 13 residues long. Sequencing was carried out using lung tumor tissue. The chain has TRBV6-5 and TRBJ1-1; TRBD1 might be the D (5 bases). This clonotype was sampled from a man in his 60s with non-small cell lung cancer. CDR3 in DNA: TGTGCTAACAGAATGACAGAGAATACTGAAGCTTTCTTT. Translated, it gives CANRMTENTEAFF.